This TCR beta chain was profiled in a study of siplizumab effects on memory and regulatory T cells. Study observations and caveats: Mean Treg-derived proportions of mappable alloreactive CD4+ clones were roughly 70% for siplizumab and about 28% for controls. Among sequences traceable to unstimulated CD4+ memory cells, alloreactive ones were significantly reduced by siplizumab. Unstimulated naive T cells seemed to show more diversity than memory cells did, and they also seemed to be among the major contributors to the alloresponse.

The CDR3 has 15 residues. The germline V gene has CDR1 MNHEY and CDR2 SVGAGI. V dropped 6 bases and J dropped 6 bases, with 21 bases sitting between them. The study assayed around 9.3 x 10^4 TCR templates per sample. Assay: immunoSEQ multiplex PCR; the TCRdb copy retains only in-frame clones and omits some. This sample carries roughly 120,000 clones, roughly 92% of them seen once, and the ten largest clones take approximately 1.2%. As regards this clone: No antigen is known for it.

The sequencing input was CD4+ T cells sorted from blood. The sequence came from a human donor in good health. The chain couples TRBV6-5 to TRBJ2-7, with TRBD1 as a possible D gene (6 bases). CDR3 sequence: CASSQMGTTAGEQYF. Written as DNA, the CDR3 is TGTGCCAGCAGCCAAATGGGGACAACAGCAGGCGAGCAGTACTTC.